This T cell receptor (beta chain) was found in a study of CD4 T cells in relation to SARS-CoV-2 and coronaviruses. Across the study: Crossreactive spike epitopes shared across donors were mapped to their HLA restriction.

The germline V gene has CDR1 MDHEN and CDR2 SYDVKM. The CDR3 consists of 14 residues. Trimming cost V 8 bases and J 4 bases; bases outside gene matches: 8. This table comes from immunoSEQ multiplex PCR, and its TCRdb copy is limited to in-frame clones, with some not included. This table holds 35,000 to 45,000 clones, around 85% found once. In the case of this clone: What it binds is not known.

V and J are TRBV28 and TRBJ2-1; 7 bases map to TRBD2. Source material: naive CD4+ T cells from PBMCs, cultured in vitro. Subset: naive CD4+ T cells isolated by negative enrichment. The receptor was derived from an adult with COVID-19. The CDR3 loop reads CASPSGRTYNEQFF. In nucleotides, the CDR3 is TGTGCCAGCCCCTCCGGGAGGACTTACAATGAGCAGTTCTTC.